One and the same sample provided the 18 T cell receptor beta chains below, sequenced in a study of blood T cells in healthy people across ages. A second about 7 to 12 cycle PCR used barcoded and J-beta primers. TCRdb re-derived calls from the 5' RACE reads in MiXCR, one entry per CDR3 protein. Of roughly 800,000 distinct CDR3 sequences in the sample, about 25% were seen once. The same sample was also used in a study of T cells of mothers and their children.

Sequencing input: blood. Source of these receptors: a boy younger than 18 in good health.

This clonotype came up a few times. V is TRBV7-2 and J is TRBJ2-5; D remains unclear. With the DNA end fitting TRBJ2-7 better, the J assignment may be wrong. This CDR3 is built from 16 residues. Per the germline V gene, CDR1 is SGHTA and CDR2 is FQGNSA. The CDR3 bases are TGTGCCAGCAGCTTATCGGTTGGGCTCAGCTCCTACGAGCAGTACTTC. Its translation is CASSLSVGLSSYEQYF.

Notes on this clonotype: At one of its ends the junction is not consistent with the germline gene, which may arise from a read error. The chain links TRBV12-3 or TRBV12-4 to TRBJ1-4; TRBD1 is a possible D gene (6 bases). The CDR3 covers 15 residues. The CDR3 region has the DNA TGTGACAGCAGTTTAGCCAGGGGTTATTTTGAAAAACTGTTTTTT. The encoded protein is CDSSLARGYFEKLFF.

In its sample, this clonotype was seen a few times. V usage is TRBV6-2 or TRBV6-3 and J usage is TRBJ2-7; weak D call: TRBD2 (6 bases). This CDR3 contains 13 residues. The V end was cut by 8 bases, the J end by 7 bases, with 18 bases between. In germline, CDR1 is MNHEY, CDR2 SVGEGT. The CDR3 sequence: CASGTWGPGEQYF. The DNA of the CDR3 is TGTGCCAGCGGGACTTGGGGCCCCGGTGAGCAGTACTTC.

This clonotype was counted a few times. This sequence joins TRBV7-2 and TRBJ2-6; tentatively, D is TRBD2 (5 bases). CDR3 length equals 14 residues. Looked up from germline, CDR1 is SGHTA and CDR2 is FQGNSA. The ends were cut back, 0 bases at V and 15 bases at J, with 15 bases in the middle. The CDR3 nucleotides read TGTGCCAGCAGCTTAGCTCTTTTGGGGAGTGCCCTGACTTTC. It specifies CASSLALLGSALTF.

This clonotype has more than one count but fewer than ten. V usage is TRBV30 and J usage is TRBJ2-3; D remains unclear. Germline-derived CDR1 and CDR2 are GTSNPN and SVGIG (reference sequence). V lost 1 base, J lost 3 bases, and 14 bases lay in between. This CDR3 is built from 15 residues. In nucleotides, the CDR3 is TGTGCCTGGAGTGAGGATACAGCCAGGACAGATACGCAGTATTTT. Amino acids: CAWSEDTARTDTQYF. The whole variable domain, filled in from reference TRBV30 and TRBJ2-3, reads SQTIHQWPATLVQPVGSPLSLECTVEGTSNPNLYWYRQAAGRGLQLLFYSVGIGQISSEVPQNLSASRPQDRQFILSSKKLLLSDSGFYLCAWSEDTARTDTQYFGPGTRLTVL.

The V gene is TRBV29-1, the J gene TRBJ1-4; no definite D call. V was clipped by 4 bases and J by 8 bases, with 17 bases between them. Germline assignment: CDR1 SQVTM and CDR2 ANQGSEA. The CDR3 has 14 residues. The CDR3 loop reads CSVGVPNEQEKLFF. CDR3 nucleotide sequence: TGCAGCGTTGGGGTCCCGAACGAACAGGAAAAACTGTTTTTT.

This clonotype has a handful of counts. V usage is TRBV6-2 or TRBV6-3 and J usage is TRBJ1-1, with D possibly matching TRBD1 (6 bases). Germline CDR1 is MNHEY and CDR2 is SVGEGT. The CDR3 length is 18 residues. Between the trimmed V and J ends, which lost 2 bases and 3 bases, there was a span of 22 bases. Here the CDR3 DNA reads TGTGCCAGCAGTTACCGGGCCCTTAAGGACAGACTGGACACTGAAGCTTTCTTT. It specifies CASSYRALKDRLDTEAFF.

The sample holds a few counts of this clonotype. This chain uses TRBV28 with TRBJ1-4, with D possibly TRBD1 on 5 matching bases. The CDR3 contains 13 residues. Germline CDR1 MDHEN, CDR2 SYDVKM. Between the trimmed V and J ends, which lost 5 bases and 6 bases, there was a span of 10 bases. CDR3 nucleotide sequence: TGTGCCAGCAGTCAGGGTGGTGATGAAAAACTGTTTTTT. Its protein product is CASSQGGDEKLFF.

This clonotype was found a few times. The gene calls are TRBV4-1 and TRBJ1-4; D is unresolved. This CDR3 contains 16 residues. V was shortened by 1 base and J by 8 bases, with 17 bases between the two germline ends. Germline V lookup: CDR1 MGHRA, CDR2 YSYEKL. The CDR3 nucleotides read TGCGCCAGCAGCCAAGTAGGGCGCAGGTCGGGAGAAAAACTGTTTTTT. This translates into CASSQVGRRSGEKLFF.

This clonotype occurred a few times. In nucleotides, the CDR3 is TGTGCCAGCAGCTTGGCTAGTTACAATGAGCAGTTCTTC. This encodes CASSLASYNEQFF. The gene calls are TRBV7-6 and TRBJ2-1; D is unresolved. Trimming removed 3 bases from V and 4 bases from J, with 7 bases in between. This CDR3 has 13 residues. Germline CDR1 is SGHVS and CDR2 is FNYEAQ.

The rearrangement links TRBV29-1 to TRBJ2-1, with 10 bases matching TRBD1. The V and J ends lost 3 bases and 8 bases, in that order; junction bases with no gene match: 13. The germline gives CDR1 SQVTM, CDR2 ANQGSEA. The CDR3 spans 16 residues. CDR3 residues: CSVEGQAGQGNYEQFF. In DNA form, the CDR3 reads TGCAGCGTTGAGGGACAGGCGGGACAGGGGAATTATGAGCAGTTCTTC.

This sequence joins TRBV5-1 and TRBJ2-3; D remains unclear. Trimming stripped 2 bases from V and 3 bases from J, with 7 bases between. The germline V gene has CDR1 SGHRS and CDR2 YFSETQ. The CDR3 runs to 13 residues. CDR3: CASSLQRTDTQYF. In DNA form, the CDR3 reads TGCGCCAGCAGCTTACAGAGAACAGATACGCAGTATTTT. The full variable domain, rest sourced from reference TRBV5-1 and TRBJ2-3, is KAGVTQTPRYLIKTRGQQVTLSCSPISGHRSVSWYQQTPGQGLQFLFEYFSETQRNKGNFPGRFSGRQFSNSRSEMNVSTLELGDSALYLCASSLQRTDTQYFGPGTRLTVL.

This clonotype was recorded a few times. The V call is TRBV7-2, the J call TRBJ2-1; TRBD2 agrees at 7 bases. Germline V gene lookup returns CDR1 SGHTA and CDR2 FQGNSA. The CDR3 spans 15 residues. V shed 2 bases, J shed 3 bases, and the junction held 4 bases outside the gene matches. As DNA, the CDR3 is TGTGCCAGCAGCTTACAGGTAGCGGGCTACAATGAGCAGTTCTTC. This sequence encodes CASSLQVAGYNEQFF.

The chain joins TRBV30 to TRBJ1-5, with 9 bases lining up with TRBD1. In germline, CDR1 is GTSNPN, CDR2 SVGIG (reference sequence). V was pared by 4 bases and J by 3 bases, with 7 bases of the junction left unmatched. There are 15 residues in the CDR3. The CDR3 reads CAWTEGQGPNQPQHF. Here the CDR3 DNA reads TGTGCCTGGACTGAGGGACAGGGCCCCAATCAGCCCCAGCATTTT.

This clonotype was seen a few times. This chain links TRBV4-1 with TRBJ2-1; the match to TRBD2 covers 9 bases. J gave up 6 bases and V 0 bases, and 6 bases lay outside the gene matches. The CDR3 consists of 16 residues. Germline V gene lookup returns CDR1 MGHRA and CDR2 YSYEKL. The CDR3 coding sequence is TGCGCCAGCAGCCAAGAGCGGGGGGGCCGATCCAATGAGCAGTTCTTC. It codes for CASSQERGGRSNEQFF.

V and J are TRBV28 and TRBJ2-1; D ambiguous. Trimming stripped 5 bases from V and 0 bases from J, with 14 bases between. In germline, CDR1 is MDHEN, CDR2 SYDVKM. This CDR3 spans 16 amino acids. The CDR3, as DNA: TGTGCCAGCAGTCCGTACCACGTAGGCTCCTACAATGAGCAGTTCTTC. Encoded protein: CASSPYHVGSYNEQFF.

The chain has TRBV28 and TRBJ2-5; D is unresolved. Germline V lookup: CDR1 MDHEN, CDR2 SYDVKM. CDR3 length: 12 amino acids. V was trimmed by 6 bases and J by 9 bases, leaving 14 bases between them. The CDR3 spells CASSHQPGPQYF. Written as DNA, the CDR3 is TGTGCCAGCAGCCACCAGCCAGGCCCCCAGTACTTC. Drawing the rest from reference TRBV28 and TRBJ2-5, the complete variable domain is DVKVTQSSRYLVKRTGEKVFLECVQDMDHENMFWYRQDPGLGLRLIYFSYDVKMKEKGDIPEGYSVSREKKERFSLILESASTNQTSMYLCASSHQPGPQYFGPGTRLLVL.

This clonotype has more than one count but fewer than ten. The gene calls are TRBV29-1 and TRBJ2-1; possible D gene TRBD2, 5 bases. Trimming removed 8 bases from V and 0 bases from J, with 14 bases in between. Germline CDR1 is SQVTM and CDR2 is ANQGSEA. This CDR3 spans 14 amino acids. CDR3 in amino acids: CSYGLGSSYNEQFF. CDR3 sequence (DNA): TGCAGCTACGGTTTGGGGAGCTCCTACAATGAGCAGTTCTTC.